The clone carrying this TCR beta chain came up a few times. Its target is unknown. TCRdb used MiXCR to reprocess the RT-PCR reads, holding one entry per CDR3 protein. The sample includes more than 450,000 distinct CDR3 sequences, approximately 7.1% of them seen just once. The data stem from a study of response to subunit inactivated influenza vaccine. The CDR3 spans 17 residues. Points from the study as a whole: T cells newly recruited by each seasonal influenza vaccination are few, the authors suggested.

The TCR comes from a man aged 45-69 years who received an inactivated influenza vaccine. Material: PBMCs from blood, obtained 23 to 25 months after vaccination. The chain links TRBV21-1 to TRBJ2-2; the D call in the table, TRBD1, was not verified against the DNA. TRBV21-1 is flagged as a pseudogene. The CDR3 loop is CASSKEGTFVRTGELFF. The CDR3 region has the DNA TGTGCCAGCAGCAAGGAGGGGACATTCGTTCGGACCGGGGAGCTGTTTTTT.